Listed below are T cell receptor beta chains from one sample, sequenced in a study of cytomegalovirus exposure and HLA in healthy donors. Clones were read by immunoSEQ multiplex PCR, and TCRdb kept only the in-frame ones, dropping some. The table has fewer than 70,000 clones, roughly four fifths seen once. Material: PBMCs. These receptors all come from a man aged 40-50 years in good health and CMV-seronegative. Each CDR3 is given with its conserved first and last residue. Each record gives: clone size, J gene, D gene, V gene, CDR3 DNA, CDR3 protein. A D gene is named only where the DNA matches it firmly. The size entry is marked missing in some rows and otherwise reads once, few, many or a size class.

>.|TRBJ1-2|TRBD1|TRBV30
TGTGCCTGGAATAGACAGGGGGGCTTTGGCTACACCTTC
CAWNRQGGFGYTF
>.|TRBJ2-1|.|TRBV5-1
TGCGCCAGCAGCCCGGACAAGCCCTACAATGAGCAGTTCTTC
CASSPDKPYNEQFF
>few|TRBJ1-2|.|TRBV28
TGTGCCAGCAGTCCCGACAGTTATGGCTACACCTTC
CASSPDSYGYTF
>.|TRBJ2-1|.|TRBV2
TGTGCCAGCAGTGTACTTGGCGGAACCTACAATGAGCAGTTCTTC
CASSVLGGTYNEQFF
>.|TRBJ2-5|TRBD2|TRBV7-6
TGTGCCAGCAGGCAGGGAGGGTTGAGAGGAGAGACCCAGTACTTC
CASRQGGLRGETQYF
>.|TRBJ2-3|.|TRBV7-9
TGTGCCAGCAGCTTAGCCGGTGCAGATACGCAGTATTTT
CASSLAGADTQYF
>few|TRBJ1-5|.|TRBV5-8
TGTGCCAGCAGCTTGTATCAGGGATATAGCAATCAGCCCCAGCATTTT
CASSLYQGYSNQPQHF
>.|TRBJ2-4|.|TRBV6-5
TGTGCCAGCAGTTATAGGTCCGCGGGCAAAAACATTCAGTACTTC
CASSYRSAGKNIQYF
>.|TRBJ2-4|.|TRBV5-1
TGCGCCAGCAGCTGGGAGACCCAGCAGGCCAAAAACATTCAGTACTTC
CASSWETQQAKNIQYF
>.|TRBJ1-2|.|TRBV28
TGTGCCAGCAGGTCAGGGGTCTATGGCTACACCTTC
CASRSGVYGYTF
>.|TRBJ1-1|.|TRBV29-1
TGCAGCGTTGAAGCTCAGGGTATTTCGAACACTGAAGCTTTCTTT
CSVEAQGISNTEAFF
>.|TRBJ1-2|TRBD1|TRBV6-5
TGTGCCAGCAGTTGGGTCCGGACAGGGTATGGCTACACCTTC
CASSWVRTGYGYTF
>.|TRBJ2-1|TRBD2|TRBV30
TGTGCCTGGAGAGGAGCGGGGGAGACCTACAATGAGCAGTTCTTC
CAWRGAGETYNEQFF
>once|TRBJ1-2|.|TRBV27
TGTGCCAGCAGTTTATATGGAGGGGTTAACTATGGCTACACCTTC
CASSLYGGVNYGYTF
>.|TRBJ2-1|TRBD1|TRBV29-1
TGCAGCGTTGTCCAAGGACAGGGGGCATTTCAAAATGAGCAGTTCTTC
CSVVQGQGAFQNEQFF
>.|TRBJ2-7|.|TRBV12-5
TGTGCTAGTGGTCCTAACTGGGAGCAGTACTTC
CASGPNWEQYF
>.|TRBJ1-5|.|TRBV28
TGTGCCAGCAGTTACCGACGGGGGGCTGGCCAGAATCAGCCCCAGCATTTT
CASSYRRGAGQNQPQHF
>.|TRBJ1-2|TRBD1|TRBV5-6
TGTGCCAGCAGCTTGGGGACAGGGGGCTATGGCTACACCTTC
CASSLGTGGYGYTF